Each of the 3 T cell receptor beta chains below was sequenced from the same sample in a study of cytomegalovirus exposure and HLA in healthy donors. A multiplex PCR was run with 60 Vbeta primers and 13 Jbeta primers. The table came from immunoSEQ multiplex PCR; TCRdb's copy has only in-frame clones and leaves some out. The top ten clones hold 2.5% to 3% of a sample with 85,000 to 120,000 clones, about 81% of them seen once. The material sequenced was PBMCs. The receptors stem from a male donor in good health and CMV-seropositive.

This chain joins TRBV18 and TRBJ1-1, with 7 bases matching TRBD1. After removal of 7 bases from V and 1 base from J, the junction contained 3 bases not matched to a gene. The CDR3 has 13 residues. From germline, CDR1 is KGHSH and CDR2 LQKENI. CDR3 bases: TGTGCCAGCTATGGGACAGCGAACACTGAAGCTTTCTTT. This encodes CASYGTANTEAFF.

This chain connects TRBV11-3 to TRBJ1-1, with TRBD1 as a possible D gene (5 bases). In germline, CDR1 is SGHNT, CDR2 YENEEA. This CDR3 has 16 residues. V shed 4 bases and J shed 0 bases, with 15 bases lying between them. CDR3 residues: CASSSSFDSLNTEAFF. The CDR3 region has the DNA TGTGCCAGCAGCTCATCCTTTGACAGCCTGAACACTGAAGCTTTCTTT.

The chain links TRBV6-9 to TRBJ1-1, with D perhaps matching TRBD1 (6 bases). Trimming took off 4 bases at V and 0 bases at J, with 21 bases between the two ends. The CDR3 is made up of 18 amino acids. Germline loops: CDR1 MNHGY, CDR2 SVAAGI. In DNA form, the CDR3 reads TGTGCCAGCAGTTTCAGTGTTGACTACAGGGTCTTGAACACTGAAGCTTTCTTT. Protein product: CASSFSVDYRVLNTEAFF.